These 21 T cell receptor beta chains were sequenced from one sample in a study of Ad26.COV2.S vaccination and SARS-CoV-2 variants. Treatment indicated: roughly 20 received Ad26.COV2.S at low or high dose, single or two shots; several received placebo; per-sample allocation not given. Material that was analyzed had been drawn on day 63 after the first vaccine or placebo injection. Repertoires were generated with immunoSEQ multiplex PCR, while TCRdb's copy carries only in-frame clones and drops some. Among 410,000 or so clones, 80% to 95% were seen once, and the ten largest hold 12%. Sequenced here: peripheral blood, sampled in a trial of Ad26.COV2.S vaccine versus placebo. These receptors all stem from a person between 18 and 59 years old who received the Ad26.COV2.S COVID-19 vaccine or a placebo.

The V gene is TRBV18, the J gene TRBJ1-1, with 9 positions matching TRBD1. Germline values: CDR1 KGHSH, CDR2 LQKENI. The CDR3 spans 13 residues. V shed 1 base, J shed 8 bases, and the junction held 2 bases outside the gene matches. The CDR3 DNA reads as TGTGCCAGCTCACCACTCGGGACAGGGGAAGCTTTCTTT. Translation: CASSPLGTGEAFF.

The chain recombines TRBV27 with TRBJ2-1; TRBD2 is a possible D gene (5 bases). The ends were cut back, 6 bases at V and 3 bases at J, with 18 bases in the middle. This CDR3 spans 16 amino acids. Germline V CDR1 and CDR2: MNHEY, SMNVEV (reference sequence). CDR3 bases: TGTGCCAGCAGCCCGCTTGGACTTACCAACTACAATGAGCAGTTCTTC. It codes for CASSPLGLTNYNEQFF.

V gene TRBV6-5 combines with J gene TRBJ1-2, with TRBD1 matching 7 bases. Germline V gene lookup returns CDR1 MNHEY and CDR2 SVGAGI. The CDR3 is 15 residues long. Trimming at V came to 6 bases and at J to 1 base, leaving 8 bases not matched to a gene. The CDR3 nucleotides read TGTGCCAGCAGCATCGAGGGGGCAGGTAACTATGGCTACACCTTC. This gives the protein CASSIEGAGNYGYTF.

This clone was counted between two and nine times. As DNA, the CDR3 is TGTGCCAGCAGTCGAACAGGGGTTGATCAGCCCCAGCATTTT. Its protein product is CASSRTGVDQPQHF. The V and J genes are TRBV3-1 (or the pseudogene TRBV3-2) and TRBJ1-5, with 7 nucleotides matching TRBD1. V shed 6 bases and J 5 bases; nucleotides not matched to a gene: 7. Germline-derived CDR1 and CDR2 are LGHDT and YNNKEL (reference sequence). CDR3 length equals 14 residues.

The chain combines TRBV5-1 with TRBJ2-2; D ambiguous. Germline assignment: CDR1 SGHRS and CDR2 YFSETQ. This CDR3 has 15 residues. V was cut by 0 bases and J by 3 bases, with 9 bases left in between. CDR3 residues: CASSLGVAHTGELFF. The CDR3 region has the DNA TGCGCCAGCAGCTTGGGGGTAGCCCACACCGGGGAGCTGTTTTTT. Full variable domain (rest looked up from reference TRBV5-1 and TRBJ2-2): KAGVTQTPRYLIKTRGQQVTLSCSPISGHRSVSWYQQTPGQGLQFLFEYFSETQRNKGNFPGRFSGRQFSNSRSEMNVSTLELGDSALYLCASSLGVAHTGELFFGEGSRLTVL.

The V gene is TRBV5-1, the J gene TRBJ1-1; 8 bases are shared with TRBD1. After removal of 4 bases from V and 4 bases from J, the junction contained 6 bases not matched to a gene. This CDR3 spans 14 amino acids. CDR1 is SGHRS and CDR2 is YFSETQ in the germline V gene. CDR3 DNA: TGCGCCAGCAGCGTACCAGGGGGCTCCACTGAAGCTTTCTTT. It encodes CASSVPGGSTEAFF.

The chain joins TRBV24-1 to TRBJ1-5; D not certain. Per germline, CDR1 KGHDR and CDR2 SFDVKD. The CDR3 consists of 12 residues. V was shortened by 4 bases and J by 10 bases, with 10 bases between the two germline ends. Here the CDR3 reads CATSDPLGPQHF. The CDR3 region has the DNA TGTGCCACCAGTGACCCCCTAGGCCCCCAGCATTTT.

The chain carries TRBV18 and TRBJ1-3; tentatively, D is TRBD1 (5 bases). There are 16 residues in the CDR3. The ends were cut back, 3 bases at V and 0 bases at J, with 12 bases in the middle. Germline-derived CDR1 and CDR2 are KGHSH and LQKENI. CDR3 sequence: CASSPGLTDSGNTIYF. The DNA for the CDR3 is TGTGCCAGCTCACCGGGACTTACGGACTCTGGAAACACCATATATTTT.

The CDR3 loop is CAISESLGYQETQYF. CDR3 DNA sequence: TGTGCCATCAGTGAGTCGTTGGGCTATCAAGAGACCCAGTACTTC. The V gene is TRBV10-3, the J gene TRBJ2-5; D uncertain. The CDR3 spans 15 residues. V was clipped by 0 bases and J by 2 bases, with 10 bases between them. Looked up from germline, CDR1 is ENHRY and CDR2 is SYGVKD.

This clone was seen more than once but under ten times. The V and J genes are TRBV2 and TRBJ2-7; TRBD1 agrees at 7 bases. V shed 8 bases and J 1 base; nucleotides not matched to a gene: 5. CDR3 length: 13 residues. The V gene's germline CDR1 is SNHLY and CDR2 FYNNEI. The CDR3: CASSRQGSYEQYF. DNA for the CDR3: TGTGCCAGCTCACGACAGGGTTCCTACGAGCAGTACTTC.

This clone was counted only a few times. This chain uses TRBV6-6 with TRBJ1-2, with a tentative D call TRBD1 (6 bases). This CDR3 contains 15 residues. The germline V gene has CDR1 MNHNY and CDR2 SVGAGI (reference sequence). V lost 6 bases and J lost 7, with 21 bases in between. The CDR3 DNA reads TGTGCCAGCAGAGAATCAATCACAGGGTGGGGTGGCTACACCTTC. Encoded protein: CASRESITGWGGYTF.

The chain is built from TRBV3-1 (or the pseudogene TRBV3-2) and TRBJ2-1; 8 nucleotides align to TRBD2. V lost 1 base and J lost 5; bases outside the gene matches: 7. Germline CDR1 is LGHDT and CDR2 is YNNKEL (reference sequence). The CDR3 has 16 amino acids. The CDR3 is CASSQAGGGANNEQFF. For the CDR3, the DNA is TGTGCCAGCAGCCAAGCGGGGGGGGGAGCTAACAATGAGCAGTTCTTC.

The V and J genes are TRBV7-6 and TRBJ2-5; possible D gene TRBD1, 5 bases. The germline V and J ends were trimmed by 5 bases and 4 bases, with 14 bases remaining between them. Germline lookup yields CDR1 SGHVS and CDR2 FNYEAQ. CDR3 length equals 14 residues. The CDR3 spells CASSPGLGVETQYF. As DNA, the CDR3 is TGTGCCAGCAGCCCAGGTCTAGGGGTAGAGACCCAGTACTTC.

This clone occurred a few times. This chain links TRBV7-9 with TRBJ2-7; TRBD2 matches 16 bases. After removal of 5 bases from V and 4 bases from J, the junction contained 8 bases not matched to a gene. Germline CDR1 SEHNR, CDR2 FQNEAQ (reference sequence). CDR3 length: 17 amino acids. CDR3 protein: CASSLVGTSGREYEQYF. As DNA, the CDR3 is TGTGCCAGCAGCCTAGTAGGGACTAGCGGGAGGGAGTACGAGCAGTACTTC.

This chain links TRBV4-3 with TRBJ2-1, with 11 positions matching TRBD2. This CDR3 spans 17 amino acids. Germline loops: CDR1 LGHNA, CDR2 YSLEER. With 2 bases clipped from V and 2 bases from J, the junction kept 5 bases outside the gene matches. As DNA, the CDR3 is TGCGCCAGCAGCCAAAGTAGCGGGAGGGCCACCTACAATGAGCAGTTCTTC. It encodes CASSQSSGRATYNEQFF.

The chain couples TRBV18 to TRBJ1-5; no clear D gene. Trimming pared 3 bases from V and 4 bases from J, leaving 13 bases between. Germline CDR1 KGHSH, CDR2 LQKENI. CDR3 length equals 15 residues. CDR3 region: CASSPPSRPNQPQHF. The DNA of the CDR3 is TGTGCCAGCTCACCCCCCAGCCGTCCGAATCAGCCCCAGCATTTT.

This clone was recorded a few times. CDR3 amino acids: CASSTSGNEQFF. DNA of the CDR3: TGTGCCAGTAGTACTAGCGGCAATGAGCAGTTCTTC. V and J are TRBV19 and TRBJ2-1, with 7 bases lining up with TRBD2. This CDR3 has 12 amino acids. J gave up 6 bases and V 4 bases, and 0 bases lay outside the gene matches. The germline V gene encodes CDR1 LNHDA and CDR2 SQIVND (reference sequence).

Only one count was recorded for this clone. Written as DNA, the CDR3 is TGTGCCAGCAGCTTACAGAATCGGGACGACTTCACAGATACGCAGTATTTT. The encoded protein is CASSLQNRDDFTDTQYF. The chain employs TRBV7-9 and TRBJ2-3; D tentatively reads TRBD1 or TRBD2 (5 bases each). Germline assignment: CDR1 SEHNR and CDR2 FQNEAQ (reference sequence). V was pared by 2 bases and J by 2 bases, with 17 bases between. This CDR3 contains 17 residues. The full variable domain, rest sourced from reference TRBV7-9 and TRBJ2-3, is DTGVSQNPRHKITKRGQNVTFRCDPISEHNRLYWYRQTLGQGPEFLTYFQNEAQLEKSRLLSDRFSAERPKGSFSTLEIQRTEQGDSAMYLCASSLQNRDDFTDTQYFGPGTRLTVL.

The rearrangement joins TRBV18 to TRBJ1-1; D ambiguous. The CDR3 is 15 residues long. The germline CDR1 and CDR2 sequences are KGHSH and LQKENI. The V end was cut by 1 base, the J end by 0 bases, with 9 bases between. CDR3 in amino acids: CASSPRGGLNTEAFF. In DNA, the CDR3 is TGTGCCAGCTCACCACGTGGAGGATTGAACACTGAAGCTTTCTTT.

A single count supports this clone. This rearrangement joins TRBV6-5 to TRBJ1-5, with D possibly matching TRBD1 (6 bases). Per germline, CDR1 MNHEY and CDR2 SVGAGI. This CDR3 is 14 amino acids long. The V end was cut by 6 bases, the J end by 2 bases, with 11 bases between. CDR3 loop: CASSRDTRNQPQHF. The CDR3 nucleotides read TGTGCCAGCAGCCGGGACACCCGCAATCAGCCCCAGCATTTT.

The J gene is TRBJ1-5, the V gene TRBV19; no clear D. CDR1 and CDR2 (germline): LNHDA, SQIVND (reference sequence). Trimming left V 0 bases short and J 0 bases short, with 6 bases between. This CDR3 region has 15 residues. CDR3 sequence: CASSIDRSSNQPQHF. In nucleotides, the CDR3 is TGTGCCAGTAGTATAGATCGGAGTAGCAATCAGCCCCAGCATTTT.